Listed here are 27 T cell receptor beta chains from one sample, sequenced in a study of blood T cell repertoires in COVID-19. Sequencing was performed with immunoSEQ multiplex PCR; in TCRdb, only in-frame clones are kept and a portion is missing. The data contain approximately 210,000 clones, about 82% of them singletons. What was sequenced was peripheral blood. These receptors all come from a man aged 60 to 69 with COVID-19, enrolled during active disease.

V is TRBV3-1 (or the pseudogene TRBV3-2) and J is TRBJ2-3, with D tentatively TRBD1 (6 bases). Germline V CDR1 and CDR2: LGHDT, YNNKEL (reference sequence). The CDR3 is 13 amino acids. The V gene lost 4 bases and the J gene lost 1 base, with 6 bases spanning the gap. CDR3 in amino acids: CASSRGRTDTQYF. CDR3 coding DNA: TGTGCCAGCAGCCGGGGGCGCACAGATACGCAGTATTTT.

The chain joins TRBV5-5 to TRBJ2-5; 8 nucleotides match TRBD2. Germline V gene data show CDR1 as SGHKS and CDR2 as YYEKEE (reference sequence). The V gene end was trimmed by 0 bases and the J gene end by 5 bases; junction bases not matched to a gene: 9. The CDR3 is 16 residues long. The CDR3 region is CASSLVRPAGVETQYF. For the CDR3, the DNA is TGTGCCAGCAGCTTGGTTCGTCCAGCGGGAGTGGAGACCCAGTACTTC.

The gene calls are TRBV18 and TRBJ2-3; the match to TRBD2 covers 9 bases. Germline CDR1 is KGHSH and CDR2 is LQKENI. Trimming removed 2 bases from V and 0 bases from J; junction bases left unmatched: 0. The CDR3 is made up of 15 amino acids. CDR3 protein: CASSPTSGSTDTQYF. The DNA of the CDR3 is TGTGCCAGCTCACCAACTAGCGGGAGCACAGATACGCAGTATTTT.

The J gene is TRBJ1-2, the V gene TRBV20-1, with 7 bases aligning to TRBD1. V lost 3 bases, J lost 8 bases, and 3 bases stayed unmatched. This CDR3 is 11 amino acids long. In germline, CDR1 is DFQATT, CDR2 SNEGSKA (reference sequence). The CDR3 region is CSASTRGGYTF. The CDR3, as DNA: TGCAGTGCTAGTACCAGGGGGGGCTACACCTTC.

J is TRBJ2-3 and V is TRBV28; maybe TRBD2 (6 bases). This CDR3 has 16 residues. CDR1 MDHEN and CDR2 SYDVKM come from the germline V gene. V lost 5 bases and J 4 bases, leaving 19 bases between the germline ends. The CDR3 here is CASSQTRLARADTQYF. The CDR3 coding sequence is TGTGCCAGCAGTCAAACCCGGCTAGCGCGGGCAGATACGCAGTATTTT.

The chain recombines TRBV6-2 or TRBV6-3 with TRBJ2-7; weak D call: TRBD1 (6 bases). CDR3 length equals 13 residues. Germline lookup yields CDR1 MNHEY and CDR2 SVGEGT. Trimming pared 2 bases from V and 5 bases from J, leaving 10 bases between. CDR3 bases: TGTGCCAGCAGTTACAACAGGGTGAACGAGCAGTACTTC. Translated, it gives CASSYNRVNEQYF.

The chain carries TRBV10-2 and TRBJ1-2, with D uncertain. Germline CDR1 reads WSHSY; CDR2 reads SAAADI. The CDR3 spans 13 residues. Deletions cut 2 bases from V and 4 bases from J, with 8 bases between. CDR3 region: CASSEEAVYGYTF. CDR3 sequence (DNA): TGCGCCAGCAGTGAGGAGGCGGTCTATGGCTACACCTTC.

The genes are TRBV19 and TRBJ1-5; a weak D match, TRBD1 (5 bases). The ends were cut back, 7 bases at V and 7 bases at J, with 8 bases in the middle. The CDR3 length is 11 residues. The germline V gene encodes CDR1 LNHDA and CDR2 SQIVND (reference sequence). CDR3 protein: CASKGQQPQHF. For the CDR3, the DNA is TGTGCCAGTAAGGGGCAGCAGCCCCAGCATTTT. Supplemented by reference TRBV19 and TRBJ1-5, the full variable domain reads DGGITQSPKYLFRKEGQNVTLSCEQNLNHDAMYWYRQDPGQGLRLIYYSQIVNDFQKGDIAEGYSVSREKKESFPLTVTSAQKNPTAFYLCASKGQQPQHFGDGTRLSIL.

The J gene is TRBJ1-2, the V gene TRBV29-1, with 7 bases identical to TRBD1. The V gene's germline CDR1 is SQVTM and CDR2 ANQGSEA. Unmatched junction bases numbered 6, after V lost 4 bases and J lost 7 bases. The CDR3 has 12 amino acids. The CDR3 DNA reads as TGCAGCGTTGCACAGGGGATTCGTGGCTACACCTTC. The encoded protein is CSVAQGIRGYTF.

In nucleotides, the CDR3 is TGTGCCAGCAGTTTGAAACAGTTGAACACTGAAGCTTTCTTT. This translates into CASSLKQLNTEAFF. This chain uses TRBV28 with TRBJ1-1, with D hard to call. The ends were cut back, 3 bases at V and 0 bases at J, with 8 bases in the middle. CDR3 length equals 14 residues. CDR1 MDHEN and CDR2 SYDVKM come from the germline V gene.

The rearrangement joins TRBV7-9 to TRBJ1-6; D gene unclear. The CDR3 runs to 13 residues. From germline, CDR1 is SEHNR and CDR2 FQNEAQ (reference sequence). V dropped 2 bases and J dropped 5 bases, with 4 bases sitting between them. This CDR3 reads CASSLSDNSPLHF. DNA of the CDR3: TGTGCCAGCAGCTTATCCGATAATTCACCCCTCCACTTT.

V is TRBV6-5 and J is TRBJ1-5; 11 positions match TRBD1. CDR3 length: 14 amino acids. Germline assignment: CDR1 MNHEY and CDR2 SVGAGI. V gave up 6 bases and J gave up 6 bases; unmatched junction bases: 4. Here the CDR3 reads CASSPGQGAQPQHF. The DNA of the CDR3 is TGTGCCAGCAGCCCAGGACAGGGGGCTCAGCCCCAGCATTTT.

This chain joins TRBV5-8 and TRBJ1-1; D ambiguous. Germline V gene lookup returns CDR1 SGHTS and CDR2 YDEGEE. The CDR3 is 11 residues long. V lost 1 base, J lost 7 bases, and 5 bases lay in between. The CDR3 nucleotides are TGTGCCAGCAGCTTGCGGAGTGAAGCTTTCTTT. Translation: CASSLRSEAFF.

The chain combines TRBV18 with TRBJ1-5; unclear D gene. The CDR3 runs to 14 residues. V was trimmed by 4 bases and J by 2 bases, leaving 9 bases between them. Germline CDR1 and CDR2: KGHSH and LQKENI. The CDR3 sequence is CASSLSSGNQPQHF. The CDR3 DNA follows: TGTGCCAGCTCACTCTCGTCGGGCAATCAGCCCCAGCATTTT.

For the CDR3, the DNA is TGTGCCAGCAGGGTGGAACAGGCGCCTGAAGCTTTCTTT. Translating it yields CASRVEQAPEAFF. This sequence joins TRBV2 and TRBJ1-1; D perhaps matches TRBD1 (5 bases). Trimming pared 6 bases from V and 6 bases from J, leaving 14 bases between. The CDR3 runs 13 residues. Germline V lookup: CDR1 SNHLY, CDR2 FYNNEI.

The J gene is TRBJ1-1, the V gene TRBV11-2, with D perhaps TRBD1 (5 bases). The V gene lost 0 bases and the J gene lost 5 bases, with 13 bases spanning the gap. The germline gives CDR1 SGHAT, CDR2 FQNNGV. CDR3 length equals 15 residues. This CDR3 is CASSLEPGWMTEAFF. The CDR3 bases are TGTGCCAGCAGCTTAGAACCAGGGTGGATGACTGAAGCTTTCTTT.

V usage is TRBV10-3 and J usage is TRBJ2-7, with 7 bases fitting TRBD1. With 6 bases clipped from V and 4 bases from J, the junction kept 9 bases outside the gene matches. This CDR3 spans 14 amino acids. CDR1 is ENHRY, CDR2 SYGVKD, per germline. The CDR3 DNA reads as TGTGCCATCAGGGGGTCGACAGGGAAATACGAGCAGTACTTC. Amino acids: CAIRGSTGKYEQYF.

The CDR3 DNA reads TGTGCCAGCAGTCCCGGGACAGGAATCTTCATTTTATATGGCTACACCTTC. Amino acid sequence: CASSPGTGIFILYGYTF. The chain carries TRBV6-6 and TRBJ1-2; TRBD1 agrees at 8 bases. The germline V gene has CDR1 MNHNY and CDR2 SVGAGI (reference sequence). The CDR3 sequence is 17 residues long. V lost 5 bases to trimming and J lost 5 bases; unmatched junction nucleotides: 16.

This clone was counted between two and nine times. The chain employs TRBV4-3 and TRBJ1-5; 12 bases line up with TRBD1. Germline V gene sequence: CDR1 LGHNA, CDR2 YSLEER. CDR3 length: 18 residues. V shed 0 bases, J shed 2 bases, and the junction held 5 bases outside the gene matches. The DNA of the CDR3 is TGCGCCAGCAGCCAAGAAATAGGGACAGGGGGCGGCAATCAGCCCCAGCATTTT. Its translation: CASSQEIGTGGGNQPQHF.

V gene TRBV2 combines with J gene TRBJ2-1, with a weak D call TRBD1 (6 bases). The CDR3 is made up of 13 amino acids. Trimming removed 5 bases from V and 9 bases from J, with 14 bases in between. CDR1 is SNHLY, CDR2 FYNNEI, per germline. CDR3 protein: CASSLWEQGEQFF. The CDR3 nucleotides read TGTGCCAGCAGTTTATGGGAACAGGGTGAGCAGTTCTTC.

The chain uses TRBV3-1 (or the pseudogene TRBV3-2) and TRBJ1-6; D unclear. CDR1 LGHDT and CDR2 YNNKEL come from the germline V gene (reference sequence). The CDR3 has 15 residues. The V and J ends lost 1 base and 9 bases respectively, with 13 bases between them. CDR3 DNA: TGTGCCAGCAGCCAAGCCCCCCGGGGTACTTCACCCCTCCACTTT. It encodes CASSQAPRGTSPLHF.

This chain links TRBV25-1 with TRBJ1-4; a weak D match, TRBD1 (6 bases). Germline CDR1 and CDR2: MGHDK and SYGVNS. This CDR3 is 14 amino acids long. V dropped 1 base and J dropped 8 bases, with 11 bases sitting between them. CDR3 DNA: TGTGCCAGCAGTGAATCCAGGGGCCACGAAAAACTGTTTTTT. This translates into CASSESRGHEKLFF.

This chain connects TRBV7-8 to TRBJ2-7; TRBD2 might be the D (6 bases). The CDR3 contains 13 residues. V was pared by 5 bases and J by 7 bases, with 15 bases between. Germline V gives CDR1 SGHVS, CDR2 FQNEAQ. The CDR3 sequence: CASSASGPREQYF. Here the CDR3 DNA reads TGTGCCAGCAGCGCGAGCGGGCCCCGGGAGCAGTACTTC.

J is TRBJ1-1 and V is TRBV28; 7 nucleotides match TRBD1. CDR3 length equals 17 residues. CDR1 and CDR2 from the germline V gene are MDHEN and SYDVKM. With V trimmed by 7 bases and J by 5 bases, 19 bases remained unmatched. The CDR3 region has the DNA TGTGCCAGCAATCCACCCGCCCCCCACAGGGGAAGAACTGAAGCTTTCTTT. Residues: CASNPPAPHRGRTEAFF.

The gene calls are TRBV3-1 (or the pseudogene TRBV3-2) and TRBJ1-6; tentatively, D is TRBD1 (6 bases). Germline loops: CDR1 LGHDT, CDR2 YNNKEL (reference sequence). The CDR3 loop spans 15 amino acids. The V end lost 4 bases, the J end lost 8 bases, and 15 bases lay between the germline ends. In DNA form, the CDR3 reads TGTGCCAGCAGCCTCGGGACACCTGGGGATTCACCCCTCCACTTT. Amino acid sequence: CASSLGTPGDSPLHF.

This clone was detected only a few times. The chain's CDR3 is CASSYVGGRGGAFF. The CDR3 nucleotides read TGTGCCAGCAGTTATGTCGGGGGGCGCGGAGGAGCTTTCTTT. The chain combines TRBV27 with TRBJ1-1; a possible D gene is TRBD1 (6 bases). With 4 bases removed from V and 10 bases from J, the gap between germline ends came to 19 bases. The CDR3 contains 14 residues. Germline CDR1 is MNHEY and CDR2 is SMNVEV (reference sequence).

The chain combines TRBV3-1 (or the pseudogene TRBV3-2) with TRBJ1-5, with D possibly matching TRBD1 (6 bases). From germline, CDR1 is LGHDT and CDR2 YNNKEL (reference sequence). The germline V and J ends were trimmed by 4 bases and 7 bases, with 14 bases remaining between them. The CDR3 has 14 residues. This CDR3 is CASSPHPGDQPQHF. DNA of the CDR3: TGTGCCAGCAGCCCCCACCCAGGGGACCAGCCCCAGCATTTT.